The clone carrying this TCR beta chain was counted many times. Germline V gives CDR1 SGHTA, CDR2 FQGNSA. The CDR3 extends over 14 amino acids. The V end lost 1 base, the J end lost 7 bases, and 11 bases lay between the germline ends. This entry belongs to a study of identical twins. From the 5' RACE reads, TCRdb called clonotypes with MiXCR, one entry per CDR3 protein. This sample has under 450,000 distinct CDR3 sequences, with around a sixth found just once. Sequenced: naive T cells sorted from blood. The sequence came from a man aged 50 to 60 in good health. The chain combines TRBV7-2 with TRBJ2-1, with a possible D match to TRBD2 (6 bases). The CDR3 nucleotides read TGTGCCAGCAGCTTAGGACGGGAGACAAATGAGCAGTTCTTC. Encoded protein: CASSLGRETNEQFF.